The 22 T cell receptor beta chains listed next were all sequenced from one sample in a study of cytomegalovirus exposure and HLA in healthy donors. Primers included in the PCR were 60 Vbeta and 13 Jbeta primers. Clones were sequenced by immunoSEQ multiplex PCR, and TCRdb holds only the in-frame ones, with some missing. This table has about 300,000 clones, approximately 90% appearing once. The sequenced material came from PBMCs. The origin of the receptors is a man aged 40-49 years in good health and CMV-seropositive.

V and J are TRBV27 and TRBJ2-5, with 9 bases aligning to TRBD1. The J call may be mistaken, given a closer DNA end match to TRBJ2-7. The CDR3 extends over 14 amino acids. Germline V gives CDR1 MNHEY, CDR2 SMNVEV (reference sequence). CDR3 amino acids: CASSGTGSFDEQYF. Written as DNA, the CDR3 is TGTGCCAGCAGTGGGACAGGGAGTTTCGACGAGCAGTACTTC.

This chain links TRBV18 with TRBJ1-1, with D possibly being TRBD1 (5 bases). This CDR3 is 15 amino acids long. CDR1 and CDR2 from the germline V gene are KGHSH and LQKENI. Trimming stripped 3 bases from V and 3 bases from J, with 14 bases between. In nucleotides, the CDR3 is TGTGCCAGCTCACCTCGAGCCGGGGGGGACACTGAAGCTTTCTTT. It specifies CASSPRAGGDTEAFF.

V usage is TRBV7-9 and J usage is TRBJ2-1; maybe TRBD2 (6 bases). Germline V lookup: CDR1 SEHNR, CDR2 FQNEAQ (reference sequence). CDR3 size: 16 residues. Trimming shortened V by 4 bases and J by 6 bases, and 19 bases separated the two germline ends. Written as DNA, the CDR3 is TGTGCCAGCAGCTCCGTACAGGAGGGCCCCTTCAATGAGCAGTTCTTC. Residues: CASSSVQEGPFNEQFF.

This chain connects TRBV27 to TRBJ2-1; TRBD2 matches at 14 bases. This CDR3 comprises 17 residues. V dropped 5 bases and J dropped 3; count of bases not matched to a gene: 6. Germline lookup yields CDR1 MNHEY and CDR2 SMNVEV (reference sequence). The CDR3 region is CASSPPGLAGDYNEQFF. The CDR3, as DNA: TGTGCCAGCAGTCCGCCGGGACTAGCGGGAGACTACAATGAGCAGTTCTTC.

This clone appeared a few times. The chain links TRBV5-6 to TRBJ2-7; D is possibly TRBD1 (5 bases). The CDR3 is made up of 14 amino acids. Germline V gene sequence: CDR1 SGHDT, CDR2 YYEEEE. V dropped 4 bases and J dropped 5 bases, with 16 bases sitting between them. Here the CDR3 reads CASSRIQGEDEQYF. CDR3 coding DNA: TGTGCCAGCAGCCGAATTCAGGGTGAGGACGAGCAGTACTTC.

The chain's CDR3 is CASSPGGEGGMAKNIQYF. CDR3 DNA sequence: TGTGCCAGCAGCCCCGGGGGGGAAGGAGGAATGGCCAAAAACATTCAGTACTTC. V is TRBV13 and J is TRBJ2-4, with 8 bases that match TRBD2. Germline-derived CDR1 and CDR2 are PRHDT and FYEKMQ (reference sequence). CDR3 length: 18 residues. V lost 5 bases, J lost 1 base, and 13 bases stayed unmatched.

V is TRBV19 and J is TRBJ2-5, with a possible D match to TRBD2 (6 bases). The CDR3 consists of 14 residues. V lost 7 bases and J lost 5, with 17 bases in between. The germline V gene encodes CDR1 LNHDA and CDR2 SQIVND (reference sequence). Here the CDR3 reads CASKPDFRGETQYF. The CDR3 nucleotides read TGTGCCAGTAAACCTGATTTCCGGGGGGAGACCCAGTACTTC. Filled out from reference TRBV19 and TRBJ2-5, the complete variable domain reads DGGITQSPKYLFRKEGQNVTLSCEQNLNHDAMYWYRQDPGQGLRLIYYSQIVNDFQKGDIAEGYSVSREKKESFPLTVTSAQKNPTAFYLCASKPDFRGETQYFGPGTRLLVL.

This chain uses TRBV6-4 with TRBJ1-5; D is perhaps TRBD1 (6 bases). V shed 2 bases and J shed 7 bases, with 6 bases lying between them. The CDR3 extends over 12 amino acids. Germline CDR1 MRHNA, CDR2 SNTAGT. The CDR3 protein is CASSDRGQPQHF. In nucleotides, the CDR3 is TGTGCCAGCAGTGACAGGGGGCAGCCCCAGCATTTT.

This sequence joins TRBV4-1 and TRBJ2-5, with 9 bases aligning to TRBD1. The CDR3 is 17 amino acids. With 3 bases clipped from V and 1 base from J, the junction kept 9 bases outside the gene matches. Germline V lookup: CDR1 MGHRA, CDR2 YSYEKL. This CDR3 is CASSHPGQGRLQETQYF. Here the CDR3 DNA reads TGCGCCAGCAGCCATCCTGGACAGGGGAGACTCCAAGAGACCCAGTACTTC.

This chain uses TRBV11-2 with TRBJ2-7, with 8 nucleotides matching TRBD1. CDR1 and CDR2 (germline): SGHAT, FQNNGV. The CDR3 sequence is 13 residues long. Unmatched junction bases numbered 7, after V lost 8 bases and J lost 4 bases. The CDR3 bases are TGTGCCAGCCGGACAGGGATTACGTACGAGCAGTACTTC. It is translated as CASRTGITYEQYF.

Remarks on this clone: This specimen includes other DNA sequences encoding the same CDR3. This sequence joins TRBV5-1 and TRBJ2-2; 7 bases line up with TRBD1. This CDR3 comprises 15 residues. The J segment lost 2 bases and the V segment lost 2 bases, leaving 3 bases of the junction unmatched. Germline CDR1 is SGHRS and CDR2 is YFSETQ. CDR3 nucleotide sequence: TGCGCCAGCAGCTTCGACAGGGCCAACACCGGGGAGCTGTTTTTT. As protein: CASSFDRANTGELFF. Supplemented by reference TRBV5-1 and TRBJ2-2, the full variable domain reads KAGVTQTPRYLIKTRGQQVTLSCSPISGHRSVSWYQQTPGQGLQFLFEYFSETQRNKGNFPGRFSGRQFSNSRSEMNVSTLELGDSALYLCASSFDRANTGELFFGEGSRLTVL.

Here the CDR3 reads CASSDLGLQTDTQYF. The CDR3 DNA sequence: TGCGCCAGCAGCGATCTAGGACTACAAACAGATACGCAGTATTTT. The V gene is TRBV5-1, the J gene TRBJ2-3; D is possibly TRBD2 (6 bases). Germline V gene lookup returns CDR1 SGHRS and CDR2 YFSETQ. The CDR3 has 15 residues. Trimming shortened V by 4 bases and J by 3 bases, and 15 bases separated the two germline ends.

The rearrangement joins TRBV28 to TRBJ2-7, with D unclear. Trimming removed 6 bases from V and 1 base from J, with 10 bases in between. The germline V gene encodes CDR1 MDHEN and CDR2 SYDVKM. CDR3 length: 13 amino acids. For the CDR3, the DNA is TGTGCCAGCAGGCCTCCCGGGTCCTACGAGCAGTACTTC. It specifies CASRPPGSYEQYF.

The sample holds one count of this clone. This chain links TRBV11-2 with TRBJ2-7; possible D gene TRBD1, 6 bases. Germline CDR1 SGHAT, CDR2 FQNNGV. This CDR3 is 15 amino acids long. Trimming cost V 5 bases and J 0 bases, with 14 bases left between them. Written as DNA, the CDR3 is TGTGCCAGCAGCCCACTACAGGGAAGCTCCTACGAGCAGTACTTC. This codes for CASSPLQGSSYEQYF.

This clone was seen once. The V and J genes are TRBV7-9 and TRBJ2-1, with 9 nucleotides matching TRBD2. The CDR3 is 15 amino acids. V lost 3 bases, J lost 5 bases, and 5 bases stayed unmatched. In germline, CDR1 is SEHNR, CDR2 FQNEAQ (reference sequence). CDR3 loop: CASSFRAGGNNEQFF. CDR3 bases: TGTGCCAGCAGCTTCAGGGCGGGAGGGAACAATGAGCAGTTCTTC.

This clone was seen a single time. CDR3 sequence: CASSGEDEGSYEQYF. CDR3 DNA: TGCGCCAGCAGCGGGGAGGATGAGGGATCCTACGAGCAGTACTTC. The V and J genes are TRBV5-1 and TRBJ2-7; a possible D gene is TRBD2 (6 bases). CDR1 is SGHRS, CDR2 YFSETQ, per germline. With 4 bases removed from V and 1 base from J, the gap between germline ends came to 15 bases. CDR3 length: 15 residues.

V is TRBV19 and J is TRBJ1-1; D gene uncertain. CDR3 size: 14 residues. V lost 1 base to trimming and J lost 1 base, with 7 bases between them. Germline V gives CDR1 LNHDA, CDR2 SQIVND (reference sequence). CDR3 sequence reads: CASSIGHRNTEAFF. The CDR3 coding sequence is TGTGCCAGTAGTATAGGGCATCGGAACACTGAAGCTTTCTTT.

The chain is built from TRBV5-1 and TRBJ2-1; 8 bases are a match to TRBD1. Germline-derived CDR1 and CDR2 are SGHRS and YFSETQ. With 0 bases clipped from V and 0 bases from J, the junction kept 2 bases outside the gene matches. The CDR3 consists of 16 residues. CDR3 sequence: CASSLGQGPSYNEQFF. CDR3 DNA: TGCGCCAGCAGCTTGGGACAGGGGCCCTCCTACAATGAGCAGTTCTTC. Full variable domain (remainder filled in from reference TRBV5-1 and TRBJ2-1): KAGVTQTPRYLIKTRGQQVTLSCSPISGHRSVSWYQQTPGQGLQFLFEYFSETQRNKGNFPGRFSGRQFSNSRSEMNVSTLELGDSALYLCASSLGQGPSYNEQFFGPGTRLTVL.

The CDR3: CASSPGTGAPQYF. The DNA for the CDR3 is TGTGCCAGCAGTCCCGGGACAGGGGCACCCCAGTACTTC. The chain carries TRBV27 and TRBJ2-5; 10 bases are a match to TRBD1. The trim removed 5 bases at V and 9 bases at J, leaving 6 bases unmatched. CDR3 length: 13 residues. Germline V CDR1 and CDR2: MNHEY, SMNVEV (reference sequence).

The V gene is TRBV7-9, the J gene TRBJ2-5, with D perhaps matching TRBD1 (5 bases). Trimming left V 7 bases short and J 1 base short, with 16 bases between. Germline CDR1 and CDR2: SEHNR and FQNEAQ (reference sequence). This CDR3 contains 15 residues. The CDR3 DNA sequence: TGTGCCAGCACCGTGGGGCTGAGCCGCCAAGAGACCCAGTACTTC. Its translation is CASTVGLSRQETQYF.

CDR3 sequence reads: CASSLRGGNTGELFF. CDR3 DNA: TGTGCCAGCAGCTTAAGGGGCGGGAACACCGGGGAGCTGTTTTTT. This chain joins TRBV7-3 and TRBJ2-2; the D gene is possibly TRBD1 (5 bases). Germline CDR1 reads SGHTA; CDR2 reads FQGTGA. This CDR3 spans 15 amino acids. Trimming took 1 base from V and 1 from J, leaving 7 bases between them.

Turning to this clone: At one boundary the junction diverges from the germline segment, which might be a read error. This chain uses TRBV7-9 with TRBJ2-7; tentative D call: TRBD2 (6 bases). CDR1 and CDR2 from the germline V gene are SEHNR and FQNEAQ (reference sequence). The CDR3 is 14 residues long. This CDR3 reads CSSSRTTLAGEQYF. In nucleotides, the CDR3 is TGTTCCAGCAGCCGCACGACCCTCGCGGGAGAGCAGTACTTC.